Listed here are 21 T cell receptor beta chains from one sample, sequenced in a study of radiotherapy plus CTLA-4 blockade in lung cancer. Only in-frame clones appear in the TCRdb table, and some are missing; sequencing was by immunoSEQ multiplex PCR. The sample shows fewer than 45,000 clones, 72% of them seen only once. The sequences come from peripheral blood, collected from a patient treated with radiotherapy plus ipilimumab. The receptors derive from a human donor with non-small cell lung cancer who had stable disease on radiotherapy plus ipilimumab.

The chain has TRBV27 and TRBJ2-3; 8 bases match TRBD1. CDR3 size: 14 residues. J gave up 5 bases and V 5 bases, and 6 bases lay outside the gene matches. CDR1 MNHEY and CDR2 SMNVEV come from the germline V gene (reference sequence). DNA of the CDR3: TGTGCCAGCAGTCTGGACAGGGACAGAGATACGCAGTATTTT. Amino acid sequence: CASSLDRDRDTQYF.

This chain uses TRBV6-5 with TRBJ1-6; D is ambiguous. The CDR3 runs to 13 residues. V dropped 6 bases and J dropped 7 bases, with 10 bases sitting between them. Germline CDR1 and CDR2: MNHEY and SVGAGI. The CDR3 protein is CASRSGINSPLHF. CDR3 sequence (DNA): TGTGCCAGCAGATCGGGAATCAATTCACCCCTCCACTTT.

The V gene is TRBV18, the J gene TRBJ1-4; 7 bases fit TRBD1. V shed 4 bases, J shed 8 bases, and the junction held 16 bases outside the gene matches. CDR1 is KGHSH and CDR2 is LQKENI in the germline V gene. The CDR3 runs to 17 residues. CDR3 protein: CASSHQSGTALAEKLFF. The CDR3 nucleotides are TGTGCCAGCTCACACCAATCCGGGACAGCCTTGGCCGAAAAACTGTTTTTT.

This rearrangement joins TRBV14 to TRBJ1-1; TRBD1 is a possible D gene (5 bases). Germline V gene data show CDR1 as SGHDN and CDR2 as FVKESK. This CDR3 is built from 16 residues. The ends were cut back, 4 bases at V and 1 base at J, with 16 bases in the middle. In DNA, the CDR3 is TGTGCCAGCAGCCGGATCCCGTGGGGGGGGAACACTGAAGCTTTCTTT. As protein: CASSRIPWGGNTEAFF.

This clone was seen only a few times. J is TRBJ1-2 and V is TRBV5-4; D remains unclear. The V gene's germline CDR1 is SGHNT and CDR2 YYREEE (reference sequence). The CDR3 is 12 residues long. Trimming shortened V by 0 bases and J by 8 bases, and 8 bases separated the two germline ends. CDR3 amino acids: CASSLGYEGYTF. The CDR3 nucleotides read TGTGCCAGCAGCTTGGGCTACGAGGGCTACACCTTC.

The CDR3, as DNA: TGCGCCAGCAGCTTGGCAGCGGGTCCGACCACAGATACGCAGTATTTT. Protein product: CASSLAAGPTTDTQYF. The genes are TRBV5-1 and TRBJ2-3; D perhaps matches TRBD2 (6 bases). CDR1 is SGHRS and CDR2 is YFSETQ in the germline V gene. The CDR3 sequence is 16 residues long. V lost 0 bases and J 2 bases, leaving 13 bases between the germline ends.

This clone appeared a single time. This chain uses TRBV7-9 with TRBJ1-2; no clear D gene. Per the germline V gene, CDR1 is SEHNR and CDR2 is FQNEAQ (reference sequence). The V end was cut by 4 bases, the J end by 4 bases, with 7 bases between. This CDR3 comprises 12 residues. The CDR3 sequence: CASSSLSYGYTF. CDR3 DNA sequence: TGTGCCAGCAGCTCTTTATCCTATGGCTACACCTTC.

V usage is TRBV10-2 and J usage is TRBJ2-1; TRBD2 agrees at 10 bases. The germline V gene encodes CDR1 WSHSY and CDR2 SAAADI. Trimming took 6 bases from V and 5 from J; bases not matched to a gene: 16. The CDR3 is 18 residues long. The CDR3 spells CASRRLAGGQKRNNEQFF. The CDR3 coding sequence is TGCGCCAGCAGAAGACTAGCGGGCGGCCAGAAAAGAAACAATGAGCAGTTCTTC.

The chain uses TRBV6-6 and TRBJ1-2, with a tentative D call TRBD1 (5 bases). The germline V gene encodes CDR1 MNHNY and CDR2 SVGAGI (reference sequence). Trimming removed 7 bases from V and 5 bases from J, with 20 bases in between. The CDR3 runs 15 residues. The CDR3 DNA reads TGTGCCAGCACCTACGGGGCGGGGGGAGGGTATGGCTACACCTTC. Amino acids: CASTYGAGGGYGYTF.

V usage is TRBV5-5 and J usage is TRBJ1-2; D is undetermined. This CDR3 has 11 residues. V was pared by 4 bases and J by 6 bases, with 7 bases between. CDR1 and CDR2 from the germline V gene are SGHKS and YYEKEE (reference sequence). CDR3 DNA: TGTGCCAGCAGCCAGAATCATGGCTACACCTTC. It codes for CASSQNHGYTF.

The CDR3 sequence is CASTPGTGLSGELFF. DNA for the CDR3: TGTGCCAGCACACCGGGGACAGGGTTGTCCGGGGAGCTGTTTTTT. The V call is TRBV7-9, the J call TRBJ2-2; the match to TRBD1 covers 9 bases. The CDR3 runs to 15 residues. Losses at the gene ends were 7 bases for V and 6 bases for J; bases not matched to a gene: 9. CDR1 SEHNR and CDR2 FQNEAQ come from the germline V gene (reference sequence).

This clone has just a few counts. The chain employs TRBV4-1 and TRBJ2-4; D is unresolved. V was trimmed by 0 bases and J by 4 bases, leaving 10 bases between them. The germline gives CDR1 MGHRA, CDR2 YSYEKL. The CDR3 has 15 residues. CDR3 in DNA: TGCGCCAGCAGCCAAGAGTTTTCAGTTAAAAACATTCAGTACTTC. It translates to CASSQEFSVKNIQYF.

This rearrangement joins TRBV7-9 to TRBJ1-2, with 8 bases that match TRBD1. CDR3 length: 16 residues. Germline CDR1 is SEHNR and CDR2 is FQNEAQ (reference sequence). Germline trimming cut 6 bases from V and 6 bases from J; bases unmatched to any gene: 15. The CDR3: CASSSISDRGPDGYTF. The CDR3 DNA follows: TGTGCCAGCAGTTCCATCTCCGACAGGGGCCCCGATGGCTACACCTTC.

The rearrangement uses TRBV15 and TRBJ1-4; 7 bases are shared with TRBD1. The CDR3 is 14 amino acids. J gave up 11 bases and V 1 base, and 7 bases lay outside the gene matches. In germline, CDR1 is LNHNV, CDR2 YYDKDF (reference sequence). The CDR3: CATSRGTGDRKLFF. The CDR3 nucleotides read TGTGCCACCAGCAGAGGTACAGGGGATAGGAAACTGTTTTTT.

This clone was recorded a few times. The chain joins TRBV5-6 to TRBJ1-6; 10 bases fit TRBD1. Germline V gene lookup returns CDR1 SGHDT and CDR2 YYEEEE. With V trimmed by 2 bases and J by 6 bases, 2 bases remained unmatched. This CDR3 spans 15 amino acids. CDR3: CASSFRDRGNSPLHF. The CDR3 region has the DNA TGTGCCAGCAGCTTTAGGGACAGGGGTAATTCACCCCTCCACTTT.

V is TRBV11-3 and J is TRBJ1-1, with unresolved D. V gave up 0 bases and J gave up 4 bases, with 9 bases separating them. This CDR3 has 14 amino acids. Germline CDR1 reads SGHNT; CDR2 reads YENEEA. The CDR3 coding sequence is TGTGCCAGCAGCTTAGATAACTACTCCACTGAAGCTTTCTTT. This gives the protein CASSLDNYSTEAFF.

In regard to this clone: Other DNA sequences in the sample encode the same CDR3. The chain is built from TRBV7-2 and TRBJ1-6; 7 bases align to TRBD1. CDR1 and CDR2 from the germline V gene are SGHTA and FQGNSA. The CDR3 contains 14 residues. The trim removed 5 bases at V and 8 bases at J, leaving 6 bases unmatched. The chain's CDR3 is CASSLTGTDSPLHF. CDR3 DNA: TGTGCCAGCAGCCTGACCGGGACAGATTCACCCCTCCACTTT.

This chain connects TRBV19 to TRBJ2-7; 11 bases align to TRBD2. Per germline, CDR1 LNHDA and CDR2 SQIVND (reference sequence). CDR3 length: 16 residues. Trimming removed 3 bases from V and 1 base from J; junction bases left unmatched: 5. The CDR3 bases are TGTGCCAGTAGTATTTTTGGGACTAGCGGATCCTACGAGCAGTACTTC. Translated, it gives CASSIFGTSGSYEQYF.

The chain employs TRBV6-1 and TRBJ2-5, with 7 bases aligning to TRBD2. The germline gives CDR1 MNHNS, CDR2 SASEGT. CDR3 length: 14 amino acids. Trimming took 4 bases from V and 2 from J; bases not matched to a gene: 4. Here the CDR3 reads CASSGTGGQETQYF. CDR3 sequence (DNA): TGTGCCAGCAGTGGTACGGGGGGTCAAGAGACCCAGTACTTC.

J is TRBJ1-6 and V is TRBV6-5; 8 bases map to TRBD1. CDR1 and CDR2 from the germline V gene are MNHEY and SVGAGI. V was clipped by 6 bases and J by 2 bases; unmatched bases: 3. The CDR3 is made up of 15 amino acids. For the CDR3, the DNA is TGTGCCAGCAGATCGGACAGGGCCTATAATTCACCCCTCCACTTT. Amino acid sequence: CASRSDRAYNSPLHF.

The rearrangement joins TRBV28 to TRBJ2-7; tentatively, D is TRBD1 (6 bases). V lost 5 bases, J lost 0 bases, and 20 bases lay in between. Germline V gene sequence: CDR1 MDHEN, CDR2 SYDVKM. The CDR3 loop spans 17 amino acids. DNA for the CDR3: TGTGCCAGCAGTCGCAACACCTTGGGACAAAGCTCCTACGAGCAGTACTTC. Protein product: CASSRNTLGQSSYEQYF.